The present entry profiles one T cell receptor beta chain with its context. It lacks a known antigen. Per-base quality was not reported, and no clone a single base away is much larger than it. Ficoll-Paque density gradient centrifugation was the method used to isolate PBMCs. The run used an Illumina NovaSeq 6000. Using 5'RACE with constant-segment primers, TCRalpha and TCRbeta cDNA libraries were constructed, with sample barcodes and unique molecular identifiers added in the process. Trizol reagent was used to extract RNA from every sample. The libraries were amplified in two PCR steps, and the second step added a second sample barcode and Illumina TruSeq adapters. Sequencing of the libraries was done on an Illumina NovaSeq, producing 2 x 150 bp paired-end reads. Processing in the source paper ran as follows. With migec v1.2.7, reads were demultiplexed and then collapsed into UMI-guided consensus sequences. Using mixcr v2.1.11, UMI consensuses were aligned to TRA and TRB V and J templates and then assembled into clonotypes. Clonotypes were classified as expanded or contracted when called significant by both edgeR and NoisET, with noise models trained on biological replicates. For edgeR calls, a false discovery rate-adjusted p below 0.01 and a log2 fold-change threshold of 1 were applied. As an exploratory analysis of dynamics, max-normalized trajectories of the 1000 most abundant clonotypes were examined by PCA with hierarchical clustering. Separately sequenced CD4+ and CD8+ repertoires were used to assign a CD4 or CD8 phenotype to each responding clone. TCRdb trimmed the raw reads at Q25, called clones with MiXCR and kept productive beta chains. Each record represents a unique CDR3 protein, reported with the most common genes and DNA among its rows. For this entry, the V and J calls and clone size follow TCRdb and not the study's own pipeline. The sample includes 180,000 or so distinct CDR3 sequences, with roughly 16% observed a single time. The top ten hold approximately 2% of the sample.

Including the terminal cysteine and phenylalanine, the CDR3 comprises 13 residues. Of the read, only the CDR3 DNA is kept; its 39 bases are in frame from base 1. Trimming takes 5 bases off V and 12 bases off J; junction bases not matched to a gene: 9. The sample is drawn from a study of T-cell memory formation after mild COVID-19 (dated by TCRdb to the early 2020s). In the study overall: Most TCR sequence clusters were specific to one of the two donors. In a couple of donors, T-cell clones that expanded and contracted after mild COVID-19 were followed by sequencing TCRalpha and TCRbeta repertoires longitudinally. Two young, previously healthy adult volunteers made up the cohort, one male and one female. Study-level results and caveats: The second-wave clones that peaked on day 37 were not confirmed to be SARS-CoV-2 specific. Contracting CD4+ clones were found mainly in CM and EM memory subsets, while CD8+ clones were enriched in EMRA. The study included only a couple of mild cases, and larger cohorts that include severe cases with pre-infection samples were judged to be necessary. Some responding clones were detected in pre-infection memory, suggesting pre-existing cross-reactive memory T cells joined the SARS-CoV-2 response. Balanced CD4/CD8 phenotypes were observed for clones contracting from day 15 to 85, whereas a bias towards CD4+ was observed for a second wave of clones expanding from day 15 to 37.

The TCR sequence derives from an adult woman who had mild COVID-19 (a few samples of this study predate the infection). The sample titles of this study are shuffled in the database, so cell type and time point are left out; the donor was told from shared clones. The sample taken for sequencing was PBMCs or a T cell subset sorted from them (not recorded which). This chain joins TRBV12-3 or TRBV12-4 to TRBJ2-1; TRBD2 fits 8 bases in the junction. The nucleotide sequence is TGTGCCAGCAGTCCGGACTACCGGGAGGGGCAGTTCTTC. Translation gives CASSPDYREGQFF.